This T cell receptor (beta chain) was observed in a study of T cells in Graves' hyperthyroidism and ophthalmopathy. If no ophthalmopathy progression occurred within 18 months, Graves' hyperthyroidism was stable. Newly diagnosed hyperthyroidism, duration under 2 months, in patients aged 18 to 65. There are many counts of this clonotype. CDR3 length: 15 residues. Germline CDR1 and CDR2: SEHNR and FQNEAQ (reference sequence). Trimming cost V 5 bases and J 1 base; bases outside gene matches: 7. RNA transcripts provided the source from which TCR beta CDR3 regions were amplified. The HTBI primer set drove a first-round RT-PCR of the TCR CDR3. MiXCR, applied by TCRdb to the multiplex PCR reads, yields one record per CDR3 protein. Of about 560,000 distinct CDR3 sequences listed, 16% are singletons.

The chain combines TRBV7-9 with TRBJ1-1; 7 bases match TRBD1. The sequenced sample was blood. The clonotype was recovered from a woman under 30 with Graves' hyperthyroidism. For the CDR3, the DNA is TGTGCCAGCAGCGACCTTCGACAGGGGAACACTGAAGCTTTCTTT. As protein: CASSDLRQGNTEAFF.